These T cell receptor beta chains were read from a single sample in a study of early T cells in non-severe SARS-CoV-2 infection. TCRdb processed the 5' RACE reads anew with MiXCR; each CDR3 protein has one entry. The sample has fewer than 65,000 distinct CDR3 sequences, about a tenth seen once; the top ten hold 15%. What was sequenced was whole blood. The source is an adult who was a healthcare worker with PCR-confirmed SARS-CoV-2 infection or an uninfected control (not recorded which). Each CDR3 is given with its conserved first and last residue. The order of the fields is clone size, V gene, J gene, D gene, CDR3 DNA, CDR3 protein. A D gene is named only where the DNA matches it firmly. Clone sizes are given selectively: once, few, many, or a class where the clone is expanded.

>NA|TRBV11-2|TRBJ1-4|NA
TGTGCCAGCAGCTTAGTCCCGCCCAACCCCATTGAAAAACTGTTTTTT
CASSLVPPNPIEKLFF
>many|TRBV6-2/TRBV6-3|TRBJ1-2|TRBD1
TGTGCCAGCAGTTACCCACCGGGACAGAGGAACTATGGCTACACCTTC
CASSYPPGQRNYGYTF
>few|TRBV27|TRBJ2-7|NA
TGTGCCAGCAGTTTACGGGGAGATGGGGCTGAGCAGTACTTC
CASSLRGDGAEQYF
>few|TRBV12-3/TRBV12-4|TRBJ2-2|NA
TGTGCCAGCCTGGGGGGGGAGCTGTTTTTT
CASLGGELFF
>many|TRBV3-1|TRBJ2-3|NA
TGTGCCAGCAGCCTCTCCATGGGTTTCACCGTGGATACGCAGTATTTT
CASSLSMGFTVDTQYF
>many|TRBV2|TRBJ1-4|NA
TGTGCCAGCAGTGACGGACAGAACTTTAGAAAACTGTTTTTT
CASSDGQNFRKLFF
>few|TRBV4-3|TRBJ2-2|TRBD2
TGCGCCAGCAGCCAGAGGACTAGCGGGATATATGCCGGGGAGCTGTTTTTT
CASSQRTSGIYAGELFF
>few|TRBV20-1|TRBJ2-3|TRBD2
TGCAGTGCTGGGACTAGCGGGAGGGTAGATACGCAGTATTTT
CSAGTSGRVDTQYF
>many|TRBV28|TRBJ2-7|NA
TGTGCCAGCAGTTTTCTGTCGGAAACCTACGAGCAGTACTTC
CASSFLSETYEQYF
>many|TRBV9|TRBJ1-1|NA
TGTGCCAGCAGGTCCGGGCTGGAGAACACTGAAGCTTTCTTT
CASRSGLENTEAFF
>many|TRBV28|TRBJ2-2|NA
TGTGCCAGCAGCTATGGACAGATACAGAACACCGGGGAGCTGTTTTTT
CASSYGQIQNTGELFF
>few|TRBV24-1|TRBJ2-2|NA
TGTGCCACCAGGGACACCGGGGAGCTGTTTTTT
CATRDTGELFF
>many|TRBV30|TRBJ1-2|NA
TGTGCCTGGAGGATCATAGCGGAACGGGGCTACACCTTC
CAWRIIAERGYTF
>few|TRBV27|TRBJ1-4|NA
TGTGCCAGCAGTTTAGACGGGGAATGGGAAAAACTGTTTTTT
CASSLDGEWEKLFF
>NA|TRBV30|TRBJ1-1|NA
TGTGCCTGGAGCGTCGCCAGGGACACTGAAGCTTTCTTT
CAWSVARDTEAFF
>few|TRBV12-5|TRBJ2-2|NA
TGTGCTAGTGGTCTAGAAGGGTATAGCGGGGAGCTGTTTTTT
CASGLEGYSGELFF
>many|TRBV5-1|TRBJ2-1|NA
TGCGCCAGCAGCGCACCACCCGCCTACAATGAGCAGTTCTTC
CASSAPPAYNEQFF
>NA|TRBV7-2|TRBJ2-3|NA
TGTGCCAGCAGCTTCCAGACTAGCACAGATACGCAGTATTTT
CASSFQTSTDTQYF
>few|TRBV7-9|TRBJ1-2|NA
TGTGCCAGCAAGAGTACCGGGGCATATGGCTACACCTTC
CASKSTGAYGYTF
>many|TRBV20-1|TRBJ2-5|TRBD2
TGCAGTGCAGGGGGGACTAGCGGGAGCGGTAAAGAGACCCAGTACTTC
CSAGGTSGSGKETQYF
>NA|TRBV15|TRBJ2-4|NA
TGTGCCACCGGGGGCGGGGGCGGCATTCAGTACTTC
CATGGGGGIQYF
>NA|TRBV20-1|TRBJ2-7|NA
TGCAGTGCAAACCGGGACCCCCAAGGGCAGTACTTC
CSANRDPQGQYF
>NA|TRBV5-1|TRBJ2-1|NA
TGCGCCAGCACCCCTAGGGGGGAAACAGCGCAGTTCTTC
CASTPRGETAQFF
>many|TRBV6-1|TRBJ2-7|NA
TGTGCCAGTCAACCGGGTCTCTCCTGGAGGGAGCAGTACTTC
CASQPGLSWREQYF
>many|TRBV7-8|TRBJ2-7|TRBD1
TGTGCCAGCAGCCTGCGTCGGCCAGACGGGGAACAGGGGGCGCCACGCGGGAAGCAGCAGTACTTC
CASSLRRPDGEQGAPRGKQQYF
>few|TRBV18|TRBJ2-7|NA
TGTGCCAGCTCACCCTCCTACAGCGAACTCCACGAGCAGTACTTC
CASSPSYSELHEQYF
>NA|TRBV10-3|TRBJ2-6|TRBD2
TGTGCCATCAGTGAGTCTTCAGCGGGAGTTTCGGGGGCCAACGTCCTGACTTTC
CAISESSAGVSGANVLTF
>many|TRBV7-9|TRBJ2-4|NA
TGTGCCAGCAGCCCACGTGGGGCAAACATTCAGTACTTC
CASSPRGANIQYF
>NA|TRBV12-3/TRBV12-4|TRBJ1-2|TRBD1
TGTGCCAGCAGACCGGGACAGATCTATGGCTACACCTTC
CASRPGQIYGYTF
>many|TRBV20-1|TRBJ2-1|NA
TGCAGTGCTAGAGTTGGCCAGAACAGGGTTGAGCAGTTCTTC
CSARVGQNRVEQFF
>few|TRBV28|TRBJ2-7|TRBD1
TGTGCCAGCAGTACAGGGGGTAGCGGCTCCTACGAGCAGTACTTC
CASSTGGSGSYEQYF
>few|TRBV6-6|TRBJ1-6|NA
TGTGCCAGCAATCTTATCGGGACGTATAATTCACCCCTCCACTTT
CASNLIGTYNSPLHF
>few|TRBV28|TRBJ2-7|TRBD2
TGTGCCAGCAGTTTAGGGACTACGGACTCAACACCCCACGAGCAGTACTTC
CASSLGTTDSTPHEQYF
>many|TRBV2|TRBJ1-1|NA
TGTGCCAGCAGTGAAAGGAGGGAGACTGAAGCTTTCTTT
CASSERRETEAFF
>many|TRBV13|TRBJ2-5|NA
TGTGCCAGCAGCCCCTCAGGACTATACCAAGAGACCCAGTACTTC
CASSPSGLYQETQYF
>medium-sized|TRBV6-2/TRBV6-3|TRBJ1-1|NA
TGTGCCAGCAGTTACGTGGGGGCCGGTGAAGCTTTCTTT
CASSYVGAGEAFF
>NA|TRBV18|TRBJ1-1|NA
TGTGCCAGCTCACCACGGGAGGGGGACACTGAAGCTTTCTTT
CASSPREGDTEAFF
>many|TRBV7-2|TRBJ1-6|NA
TGTGCCAGCAGCTTACGGGACAAGGGGTCACCCCTCCACTTT
CASSLRDKGSPLHF
>NA|TRBV29-1|TRBJ1-2|NA
TGCAGCGTTGAAGATTCTAACAGGAGGGAGGCCTTC
CSVEDSNRREAF
>many|TRBV14|TRBJ1-4|TRBD1
TGTGCCAGCAGGGGACAGGGGGAAGGTGAAAAACTGTTTTTT
CASRGQGEGEKLFF
>NA|TRBV10-3|TRBJ2-3|NA
TGTGCCATCAGTGTAAGGGCTAGCACAGATACGCAGTATTTT
CAISVRASTDTQYF
>NA|TRBV28|TRBJ2-1|NA
TGTGCCAGCAGTCAAGGAGTAAGCTCCTACAATGAGCAGTTCTTC
CASSQGVSSYNEQFF
>few|TRBV11-1|TRBJ2-1|TRBD1
TGTGCCAGCGAGGGGGCATCCCAAGGGTCCTACAATGAGCAGTTCTTC
CASEGASQGSYNEQFF
>many|TRBV6-2/TRBV6-3|TRBJ1-5|NA
TGTGCCAGCAGTTACGGGCAGGGGAGCAATCAGCCCCAGCATTTT
CASSYGQGSNQPQHF
>many|TRBV2|TRBJ2-1|TRBD1
TGTGCCAGCAGATCTACAGGGGGCTGGGATGAGCAGTTCTTC
CASRSTGGWDEQFF